This T cell receptor beta chain was captured in a study of shared clonotypes between healthy human individuals. Donors had no recently reported acute infections or vaccinations and were HIV-negative. All participating donors were Caucasian adults from Nashville, Tennessee. Concerning this clone: Other nucleotide sequences in the sample specify the same CDR3.

Genomic DNA (from each subset) was split evenly across several immunoSEQ plates. Produced via immunoSEQ multiplex PCR; TCRdb's table is partial and in-frame only. This table has hundreds of thousands of clones, around 72% appearing once. This CDR3 is 14 amino acids long. Germline V CDR1 and CDR2: SGHRS, YFSETQ. The ends were cut back, 2 bases at V and 2 bases at J, with 7 bases in the middle. The clonotype was recovered from a woman aged 25 to 45 in good health. Sequencing input: memory CD4+ T cells sorted from blood. Noted subset: CD45RA-negative fraction. The genes are TRBV5-1 and TRBJ2-2; either TRBD1 or TRBD2 may supply D (5 bases each). CDR3 bases: TGCGCCAGCAGCTTTGGGGGAAACACCGGGGAGCTGTTTTTT. This sequence encodes CASSFGGNTGELFF.